Listed below are T cell receptor beta chains from one sample, sequenced in a study of technical replicates of blood from a handful of donors. Some clones are missing from TCRdb's copy, which holds only in-frame ones; the method was immunoSEQ multiplex PCR. The profile shows approximately 70,000 clones, 95% to 97% of them singletons. Sequenced sample: T cells isolated from PBMCs. Every receptor here comes from a human donor in good health. CDR3s include the opening cysteine and the closing phenylalanine or tryptophan. D genes are given only for firm matches. Rows give clone size only sometimes, using once, few, many, or a class for an expanded clone.

abundance	d_gene	v_gene	j_gene	CDR3aa	CDR3nt
-	TRBD1	TRBV14	TRBJ1-1	CASSPHTGGTEAFF	TGTGCCAGCAGCCCGCACACAGGGGGCACTGAAGCTTTCTTT
-	-	TRBV6-1	TRBJ2-1	CASSDMGGSYNEQFF	TGTGCCAGCAGTGATATGGGGGGCTCCTACAATGAGCAGTTCTTC
-	TRBD2	TRBV7-2	TRBJ2-7	CASSLAGLKLAGVSLEQYF	TGTGCCAGCAGCTTAGCGGGCCTTAAACTAGCGGGAGTTTCTCTTGAGCAGTACTTC
-	-	TRBV5-4	TRBJ1-2	CASSLESPGYGYTF	TGTGCCAGCAGCTTGGAGTCACCGGGTTATGGCTACACCTTC
-	TRBD2	TRBV27	TRBJ2-1	CASGSLAGGYNEQFF	TGTGCCAGCGGATCTCTGGCGGGAGGCTACAATGAGCAGTTCTTC
-	-	TRBV27	TRBJ1-2	CASRAGVWGYTF	TGTGCCAGCCGTGCGGGGGTTTGGGGCTACACCTTC
-	-	TRBV27	TRBJ2-1	CASSFERAATEQFF	TGTGCCAGCAGTTTCGAGCGGGCCGCGACTGAGCAGTTCTTC
-	-	TRBV10-3	TRBJ2-7	CAIRGGDFYEQYF	TGTGCCATCAGGGGGGGAGACTTCTACGAGCAGTACTTC
-	-	TRBV15	TRBJ2-1	CATSRVGNEQFF	TGTGCCACCAGCCGAGTCGGCAATGAGCAGTTCTTC
-	-	TRBV4-2	TRBJ2-7	CASSQVLGDEQYF	TGTGCCAGCAGCCAAGTCTTAGGGGACGAGCAGTACTTC
-	TRBD1	TRBV7-9	TRBJ2-3	CASSFGTGGPDTQYF	TGTGCCAGCAGCTTCGGGACAGGGGGTCCAGATACGCAGTATTTT
-	TRBD1	TRBV6-5	TRBJ1-1	CASSYSGTGFTEAFF	TGTGCCAGCAGTTATTCCGGGACAGGGTTCACTGAAGCTTTCTTT
-	-	TRBV6-1	TRBJ2-7	CASSLLSYEQYF	TGTGCCAGCAGCCTATTATCCTACGAGCAGTACTTC
-	-	TRBV19	TRBJ1-2	CASSLWRDGYTF	TGTGCCAGTAGTCTTTGGAGGGATGGCTACACCTTC
-	TRBD1	TRBV30	TRBJ2-2	CAWSVWAGGIGELFF	TGTGCCTGGAGTGTATGGGCAGGGGGAATCGGGGAGCTGTTTTTT
-	-	TRBV7-2	TRBJ1-1	CASSQAQGWGTEAFF	TGTGCCAGCAGCCAGGCACAGGGTTGGGGCACTGAAGCTTTCTTT
-	TRBD2	TRBV19	TRBJ2-3	CASSIALAVTDTQYF	TGTGCCAGTAGTATCGCCCTAGCGGTCACAGATACGCAGTATTTT
once	TRBD2	TRBV29-1	TRBJ2-7	CSVKHERELTHEQYF	TGCAGCGTGAAGCATGAGCGGGAGTTAACCCACGAGCAGTACTTC
-	TRBD2	TRBV5-7	TRBJ2-1	CASSFKVALAGVVNEQFF	TGTGCCAGCAGCTTTAAAGTAGCTCTAGCGGGAGTAGTAAATGAGCAGTTCTTC
-	-	TRBV29-1	TRBJ2-2	CSVRGGGELFF	TGCAGCGTGAGGGGAGGCGGGGAGCTGTTTTTT
-	-	TRBV29-1	TRBJ2-7	CSVGLATYEQYF	TGCAGCGTTGGGCTTGCAACCTACGAGCAGTACTTC
-	-	TRBV28	TRBJ1-5	CASSLAGGLSNQPQHF	TGTGCCAGCAGTTTGGCTGGAGGCCTTAGCAATCAGCCCCAGCATTTT
-	-	TRBV5-8	TRBJ2-7	CASILRGRKTYEQYF	TGTGCCAGCATTCTTAGGGGCAGGAAGACCTACGAGCAGTACTTC
-	TRBD2	TRBV29-1	TRBJ2-1	CSVALASGSVEQFF	TGCAGCGTTGCTTTGGCGAGCGGGAGTGTTGAGCAGTTCTTC
-	TRBD1	TRBV27	TRBJ1-2	CASSSKGAQYGYTF	TGTGCCAGCAGTTCGAAGGGGGCTCAATATGGCTACACCTTC
-	-	TRBV19	TRBJ2-2	CASSMSVRGALAFSGELFF	TGTGCCAGTAGTATGTCGGTTCGGGGGGCCCTCGCTTTTTCCGGGGAGCTGTTTTTT
-	-	TRBV6-1	TRBJ1-2	CASSESGRDGYTF	TGTGCCAGCAGTGAATCAGGCAGGGATGGCTACACCTTC
-	TRBD1	TRBV25-1	TRBJ2-7	CASSGGQAITYEQYF	TGTGCCAGCAGTGGTGGACAGGCGATCACCTACGAGCAGTACTTC
-	-	TRBV4-1	TRBJ2-7	CASSQETLHPYEQYF	TGCGCCAGCAGCCAAGAGACACTTCACCCTTACGAGCAGTACTTC
-	TRBD1	TRBV14	TRBJ2-7	CASSQGQGQFYEQYF	TGTGCCAGCAGCCAGGGACAGGGGCAGTTCTACGAGCAGTACTTC
-	-	TRBV6-5	TRBJ1-4	CASMGGGEKLFF	TGTGCCAGCATGGGAGGGGGGGAAAAACTGTTTTTT
-	-	TRBV28	TRBJ1-5	CASSIIGSSNQPQHF	TGTGCCAGCAGTATAATAGGGAGTAGCAATCAGCCCCAGCATTTT